The rows below give T cell receptor beta chains drawn from one sample of a study of shared clonotypes between healthy human individuals. Sequencing was performed with immunoSEQ multiplex PCR; in TCRdb, only in-frame clones are kept and a portion is missing. The table shows some 580,000 clones, with roughly 98% occurring only once. Sequenced input: naive CD8+ T cells sorted from blood. All receptors come from a man younger than 40 in good health. The CDR3 runs from the conserved cysteine through the conserved F or W. A D gene is named only where the DNA matches it firmly. For some rows the clone size is stated as once, few or many, or as a class when expanded; others skip it.

d_call clone_size j_call v_call cdr3_aa cdr3_nt
- - TRBJ1-1 TRBV6-5 CASSPQGNAEAFF TGTGCCAGCAGCCCGCAGGGTAACGCTGAAGCTTTCTTT
TRBD1 - TRBJ1-1 TRBV28 CASSYRQGAVNTEAFF TGTGCCAGCAGTTACAGACAGGGGGCGGTGAACACTGAAGCTTTCTTT
- - TRBJ2-7 TRBV7-8 CASSLGPKFDEQYF TGTGCCAGCAGCTTAGGCCCTAAGTTCGACGAGCAGTACTTC
TRBD2 - TRBJ2-7 TRBV7-8 CASSLGASGRRNEQYF TGTGCCAGCAGCTTAGGGGCTAGCGGGAGACGGAACGAGCAGTACTTC
- - TRBJ1-2 TRBV6-1 CASSDGESPTNYGYTF TGTGCCAGCAGTGACGGTGAATCCCCCACTAACTATGGCTACACCTTC
- - TRBJ2-5 TRBV7-9 CASSLDVGSTTVRRETQYF TGTGCCAGCAGCTTAGATGTCGGGAGTACAACAGTACGGAGGGAAACCCAGTACTTC
TRBD1 - TRBJ2-1 TRBV7-6 CASSLAKGDSPRDGQFF TGTGCCAGCAGCTTAGCCAAGGGGGACAGCCCTCGGGATGGGCAGTTCTTC
- - TRBJ1-1 TRBV19 CASSWGGVNTEAFF TGTGCCAGTAGTTGGGGAGGGGTGAACACTGAAGCTTTCTTT
- once TRBJ2-3 TRBV4-1 CASSQEGTELDTQYF TGCGCCAGCAGCCAAGAAGGGACTGAACTGGATACGCAGTATTTT
TRBD2 - TRBJ2-7 TRBV7-2 CASSMTSEYEQYF TGTGCCAGCAGCATGACTAGCGAATACGAGCAGTACTTC
- - TRBJ2-7 TRBV4-3 CASSQSAVSFWEQYF TGCGCCAGCAGCCAATCGGCAGTCTCGTTTTGGGAGCAGTACTTC
- - TRBJ2-1 TRBV7-9 CASSGTGRPSASSYNEQFF TGTGCCAGCAGCGGCACAGGCCGTCCTAGCGCGAGCTCCTACAATGAGCAGTTCTTC
- - TRBJ2-2 TRBV15 CATSRDPSGELFF TGTGCCACCAGCAGAGATCCGTCCGGGGAGCTGTTTTTT
- - TRBJ2-3 TRBV4-1 CASSQDPGDSTDTQYF TGCGCCAGCAGCCAAGATCCAGGGGATAGTACAGATACGCAGTATTTT
- once TRBJ2-7 TRBV29-1 CSVMGGGSSYEQYF TGCAGCGTTATGGGCGGAGGGAGCTCCTACGAGCAGTACTTC
- - TRBJ1-4 TRBV4-1 CASSQGRQVRLGDEKLFF TGCGCCAGCAGCCAAGGCAGGCAGGTCCGGTTGGGTGATGAAAAACTGTTTTTT
- - TRBJ1-2 TRBV9 CASSVGGESGDGYTF TGTGCCAGCAGCGTAGGCGGGGAATCCGGTGATGGCTACACCTTC
TRBD2 - TRBJ2-5 TRBV19 CASSIGVAGGETQYF TGTGCCAGTAGTATAGGAGTAGCGGGAGGAGAGACCCAGTACTTC
- - TRBJ2-7 TRBV6-6 CASGSYEQYF TGTGCCAGCGGCTCCTACGAGCAGTACTTC
- - TRBJ1-1 TRBV27 CASSSRGRYEAFF TGTGCCAGCAGTTCTAGGGGACGGTACGAAGCTTTCTTT
TRBD1 - TRBJ2-7 TRBV11-2 CASSRTGSAYEQYF TGTGCCAGCAGCCGGACAGGGTCAGCCTACGAGCAGTACTTC
- - TRBJ2-7 TRBV7-9 CASSHGDYEQYF TGTGCCAGCAGTCACGGGGATTACGAGCAGTACTTC
- - TRBJ2-2 TRBV5-5 CASSLGGTSTTGELFF TGTGCCAGCAGCTTGGGAGGGACGTCCACCACCGGGGAGCTGTTTTTT
- once TRBJ2-1 TRBV7-9 CASSLGELTEQFF TGTGCCAGCAGCCTAGGGGAACTGACTGAGCAGTTCTTC
TRBD1 - TRBJ1-1 TRBV6-6 CASSWDRGNEAFF TGTGCCAGCAGTTGGGACAGGGGAAATGAAGCTTTCTTT
- once TRBJ2-5 TRBV6-5 CASSYIVTDQETQYF TGTGCCAGCAGTTACATAGTGACAGATCAAGAGACCCAGTACTTC
TRBD1 - TRBJ2-7 TRBV7-9 CASSLGTGGNEQYF TGTGCCAGCAGCTTAGGGACAGGGGGCAACGAGCAGTACTTC
- - TRBJ2-1 TRBV5-5 CASGGEQFF TGTGCCAGCGGGGGAGAGCAGTTCTTC